The sequence of this TCR beta chain was determined in a study of blood T cell repertoires in COVID-19. CDR1 and CDR2 (germline): MNHEY, SVGAGI. V trimming: 6 bases; J trimming: 7 bases; junction bases outside the gene matches: 5. The CDR3 sequence is 12 residues long. This clone was observed a single time. TCRdb's table, derived via immunoSEQ multiplex PCR, lists solely in-frame clones and lacks some. This table holds around 340,000 clones, about 83% found once. The specimen was peripheral blood. This chain uses TRBV6-5 with TRBJ2-7, with TRBD1 identical over 8 bases. This TCR came from a man aged 25-40 years with active or convalescent COVID-19. The CDR3 coding sequence is TGTGCCAGCAGCAGACAGGGGCTGGAGCAGTACTTC. As protein: CASSRQGLEQYF.